The text below deals with one T cell receptor (beta chain). The primer mix had 60 Vbeta and 13 Jbeta primers. Here immunoSEQ multiplex PCR was the method, and the copy in TCRdb shows in-frame clones only, minus some. This sample yields about 180,000 clones, of which about four fifths are seen a single time; under 2% belongs to the top ten. The data are from a study of cytomegalovirus exposure and HLA in healthy donors. This receptor was obtained from a woman aged 25 to 39 in good health and CMV-seronegative. Sequenced material: PBMCs.

DNA for the CDR3: TGTGCCAGCAGCTTAGTTCCGGGGGGGAACGAGCAGTACTTC. It is translated as CASSLVPGGNEQYF. The V gene is TRBV7-9, the J gene TRBJ2-7; TRBD2 aligns across 8 bases. Per the germline V gene, CDR1 is SEHNR and CDR2 is FQNEAQ (reference sequence). The J segment lost 5 bases and the V segment lost 1 base, leaving 4 bases of the junction unmatched. The CDR3 is 14 amino acids.